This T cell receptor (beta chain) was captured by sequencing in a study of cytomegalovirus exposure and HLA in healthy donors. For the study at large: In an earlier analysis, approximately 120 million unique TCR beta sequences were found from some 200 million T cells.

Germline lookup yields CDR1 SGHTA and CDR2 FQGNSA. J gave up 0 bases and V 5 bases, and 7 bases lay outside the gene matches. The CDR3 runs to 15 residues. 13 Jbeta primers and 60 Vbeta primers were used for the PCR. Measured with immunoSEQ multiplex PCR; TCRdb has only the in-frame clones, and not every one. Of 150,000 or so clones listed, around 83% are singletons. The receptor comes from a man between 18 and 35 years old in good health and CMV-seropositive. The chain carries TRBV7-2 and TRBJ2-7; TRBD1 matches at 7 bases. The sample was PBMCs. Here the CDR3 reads CASSGGRDSSYEQYF. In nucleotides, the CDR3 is TGTGCCAGCAGCGGGGGCCGGGACAGCTCCTACGAGCAGTACTTC.